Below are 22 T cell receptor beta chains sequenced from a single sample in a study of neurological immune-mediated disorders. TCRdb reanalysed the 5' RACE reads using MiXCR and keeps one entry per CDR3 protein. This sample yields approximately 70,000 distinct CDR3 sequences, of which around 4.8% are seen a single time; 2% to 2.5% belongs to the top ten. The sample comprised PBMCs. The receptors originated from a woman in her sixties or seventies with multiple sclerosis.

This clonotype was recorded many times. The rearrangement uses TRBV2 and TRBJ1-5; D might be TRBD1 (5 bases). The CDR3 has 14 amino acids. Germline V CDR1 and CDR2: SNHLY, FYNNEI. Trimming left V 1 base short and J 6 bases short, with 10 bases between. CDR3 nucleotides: TGTGCCAGCAGTGAAGGGCGGGGGTTTCAGCCCCAGCATTTT. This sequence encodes CASSEGRGFQPQHF.

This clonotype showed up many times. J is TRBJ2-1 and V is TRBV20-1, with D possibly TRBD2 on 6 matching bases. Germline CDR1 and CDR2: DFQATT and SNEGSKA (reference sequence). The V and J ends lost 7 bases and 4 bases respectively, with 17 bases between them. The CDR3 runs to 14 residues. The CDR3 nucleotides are TGCAGTGTCCCCGTGGGTAGCGGATACAATGAGCAGTTCTTC. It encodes CSVPVGSGYNEQFF.

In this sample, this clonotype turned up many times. The CDR3 loop reads CSARDSGRVDNEQFF. In nucleotides, the CDR3 is TGCAGTGCTAGAGATAGCGGGAGAGTCGACAATGAGCAGTTCTTC. The rearrangement links TRBV20-1 to TRBJ2-1, with 9 bases fitting TRBD2. Germline values: CDR1 DFQATT, CDR2 SNEGSKA (reference sequence). The CDR3 totals 15 residues. Trimming cost V 0 bases and J 5 bases; bases outside gene matches: 5.

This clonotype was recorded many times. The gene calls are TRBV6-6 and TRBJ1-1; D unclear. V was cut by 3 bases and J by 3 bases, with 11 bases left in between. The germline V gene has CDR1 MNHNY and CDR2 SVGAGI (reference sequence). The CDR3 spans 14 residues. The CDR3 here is CASSYNPMDTEAFF. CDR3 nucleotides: TGTGCCAGCAGTTATAACCCGATGGACACTGAAGCTTTCTTT.

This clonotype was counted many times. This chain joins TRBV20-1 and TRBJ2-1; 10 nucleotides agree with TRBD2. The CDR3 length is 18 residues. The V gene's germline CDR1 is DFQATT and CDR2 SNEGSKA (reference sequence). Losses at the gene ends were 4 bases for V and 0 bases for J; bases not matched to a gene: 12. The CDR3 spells CSATSSGSLAGSYNEQFF. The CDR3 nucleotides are TGCAGTGCTACCTCTAGCGGGAGTTTAGCGGGCTCCTACAATGAGCAGTTCTTC.

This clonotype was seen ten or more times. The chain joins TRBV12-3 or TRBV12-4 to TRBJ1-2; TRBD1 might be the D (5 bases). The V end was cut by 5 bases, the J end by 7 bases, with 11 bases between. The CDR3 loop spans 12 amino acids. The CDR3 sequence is CASSPGGAGYTF. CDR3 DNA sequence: TGTGCCAGCAGTCCGGGGGGAGCTGGCTACACCTTC.

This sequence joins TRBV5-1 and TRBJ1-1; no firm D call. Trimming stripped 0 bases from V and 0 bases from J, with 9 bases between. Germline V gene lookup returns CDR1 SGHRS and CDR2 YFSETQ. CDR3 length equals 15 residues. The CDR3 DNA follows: TGCGCCAGCAGCTTGGTACCAGAACTGAACACTGAAGCTTTCTTT. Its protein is CASSLVPELNTEAFF.

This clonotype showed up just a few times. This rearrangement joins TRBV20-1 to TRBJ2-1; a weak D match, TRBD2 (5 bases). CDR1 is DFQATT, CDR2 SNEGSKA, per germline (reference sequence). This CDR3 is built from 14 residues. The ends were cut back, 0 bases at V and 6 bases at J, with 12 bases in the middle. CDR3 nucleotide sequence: TGCAGTGCTAGAGATCTGAGGGTACTCAATGAGCAGTTCTTC. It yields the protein CSARDLRVLNEQFF.

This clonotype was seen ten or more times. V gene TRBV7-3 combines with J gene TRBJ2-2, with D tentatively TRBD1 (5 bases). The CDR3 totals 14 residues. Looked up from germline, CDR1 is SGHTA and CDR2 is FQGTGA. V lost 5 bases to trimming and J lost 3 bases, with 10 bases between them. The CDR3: CASSRTKDTGELFF. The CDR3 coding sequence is TGTGCCAGCAGCCGGACAAAAGACACCGGGGAGCTGTTTTTT.

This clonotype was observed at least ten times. CDR3 sequence: CASSSSEPYEQYF. The DNA of the CDR3 is TGTGCCAGCAGTTCGTCAGAACCCTACGAGCAGTACTTC. The chain is built from TRBV28 and TRBJ2-7, with no clear D. V lost 4 bases to trimming and J lost 2 bases, with 9 bases between them. The germline CDR1 and CDR2 sequences are MDHEN and SYDVKM. This CDR3 contains 13 residues.

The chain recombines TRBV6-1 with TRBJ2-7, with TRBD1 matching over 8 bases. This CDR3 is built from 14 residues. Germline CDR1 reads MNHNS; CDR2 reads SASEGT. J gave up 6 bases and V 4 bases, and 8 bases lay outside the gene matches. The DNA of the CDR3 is TGTGCCAGCAGTGCCCCCCCACAGGGGGGCGAGCAGTACTTC. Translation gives CASSAPPQGGEQYF.

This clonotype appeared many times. The CDR3: CASSVGDPYEQYF. The CDR3 coding sequence is TGTGCCAGCAGTGTCGGGGACCCCTACGAGCAGTACTTC. The genes are TRBV12-3 or TRBV12-4 and TRBJ2-7; D may correspond to TRBD1 or TRBD2 (5 bases each). V was pared by 5 bases and J by 2 bases, with 10 bases between. This CDR3 is built from 13 residues.

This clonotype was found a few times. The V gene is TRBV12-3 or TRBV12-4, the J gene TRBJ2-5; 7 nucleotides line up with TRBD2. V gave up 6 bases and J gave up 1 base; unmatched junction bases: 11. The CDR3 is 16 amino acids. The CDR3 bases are TGTGCCAGCAGCCCCGGGGGGTCGGGGACCCAAGAGACCCAGTACTTC. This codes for CASSPGGSGTQETQYF.

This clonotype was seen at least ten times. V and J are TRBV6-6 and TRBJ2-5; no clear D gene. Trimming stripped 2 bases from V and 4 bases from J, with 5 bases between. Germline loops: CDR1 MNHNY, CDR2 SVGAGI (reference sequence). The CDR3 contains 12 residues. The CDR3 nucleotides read TGTGCCAGCAGTTACGCGAGAGAGACCCAGTACTTC. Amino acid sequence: CASSYARETQYF.

CDR3 sequence: CASSQSTGLREQYF. CDR3 nucleotide sequence: TGCGCCAGCAGCCAGTCTACGGGATTGAGGGAGCAGTACTTC. V is TRBV5-1 and J is TRBJ2-7; D perhaps matches TRBD2 (5 bases). Germline CDR1 and CDR2: SGHRS and YFSETQ. Between the trimmed V and J ends, which lost 4 bases and 7 bases, there was a span of 18 bases. The CDR3 runs 14 residues.

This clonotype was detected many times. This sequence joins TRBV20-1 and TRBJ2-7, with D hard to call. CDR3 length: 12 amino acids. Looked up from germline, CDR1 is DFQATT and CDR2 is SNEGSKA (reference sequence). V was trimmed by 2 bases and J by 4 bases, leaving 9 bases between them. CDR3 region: CSARYSGYEQYF. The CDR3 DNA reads TGCAGTGCTAGATACTCAGGATACGAGCAGTACTTC.

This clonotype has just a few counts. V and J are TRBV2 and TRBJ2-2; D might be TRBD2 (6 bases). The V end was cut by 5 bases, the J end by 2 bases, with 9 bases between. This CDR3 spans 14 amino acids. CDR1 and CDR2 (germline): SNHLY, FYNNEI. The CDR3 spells CASSTSLNTGELFF. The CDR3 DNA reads TGTGCCAGCAGTACTAGCCTTAACACCGGGGAGCTGTTTTTT.

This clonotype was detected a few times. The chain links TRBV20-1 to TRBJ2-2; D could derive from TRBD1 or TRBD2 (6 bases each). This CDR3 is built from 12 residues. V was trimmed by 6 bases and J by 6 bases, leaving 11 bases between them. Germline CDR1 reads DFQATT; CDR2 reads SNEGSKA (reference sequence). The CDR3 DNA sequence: TGCAGTGCAAACAGGGAGGCCGGGGAGCTGTTTTTT. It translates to CSANREAGELFF.

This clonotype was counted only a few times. The DNA for the CDR3 is TGTGCCAGCAGACGCGGACTTCACGGGGAAGCTTTCTTT. Its protein is CASRRGLHGEAFF. The chain combines TRBV3-1 with TRBJ1-1; no reliable D call. The CDR3 totals 13 residues. The V end was cut by 6 bases, the J end by 8 bases, with 16 bases between. Germline V gene data show CDR1 as LGHDT and CDR2 as YNNKEL (reference sequence).

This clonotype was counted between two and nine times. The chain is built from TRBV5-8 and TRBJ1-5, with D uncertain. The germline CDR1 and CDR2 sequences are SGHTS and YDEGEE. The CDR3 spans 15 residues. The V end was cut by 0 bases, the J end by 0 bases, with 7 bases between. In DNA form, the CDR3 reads TGTGCCAGCAGCTTGGAGGTAAATAGCAATCAGCCCCAGCATTTT. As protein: CASSLEVNSNQPQHF.

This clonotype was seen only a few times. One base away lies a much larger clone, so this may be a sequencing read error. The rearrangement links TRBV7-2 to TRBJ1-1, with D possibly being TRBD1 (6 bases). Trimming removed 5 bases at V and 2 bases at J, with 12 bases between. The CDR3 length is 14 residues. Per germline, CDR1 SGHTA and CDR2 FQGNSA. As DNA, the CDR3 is TGTGCCAGCAGCCAACAGGGACCTAACACTGAAGCTTTCTTT. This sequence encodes CASSQQGPNTEAFF.

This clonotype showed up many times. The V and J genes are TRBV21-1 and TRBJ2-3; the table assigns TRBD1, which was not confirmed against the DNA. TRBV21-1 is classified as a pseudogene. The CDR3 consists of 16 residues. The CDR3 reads CASSQTYQGHTDTQYF. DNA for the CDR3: TGTGCCAGCAGCCAAACGTATCAGGGACACACAGATACGCAGTATTTT.